One and the same sample provided the 26 T cell receptor beta chains below, sequenced in a study of T cell responses to AZD1222 COVID-19 vaccine. Repertoires were generated with immunoSEQ multiplex PCR, while TCRdb's copy carries only in-frame clones and drops some. The table has approximately 150,000 clones, 90% to 95% seen once. The specimen comprised peripheral blood, sampled on day 0 of AZD1222 vaccination. The receptor source for this set is an adult in good health.

This chain connects TRBV9 to TRBJ2-1; 9 bases map to TRBD2. The CDR3 has 16 amino acids. V lost 4 bases to trimming and J lost 10 bases; unmatched junction nucleotides: 15. The germline V gene encodes CDR1 SGDLS and CDR2 YYNGEE. CDR3 residues: CASSPGTSMGRREQFF. Written as DNA, the CDR3 is TGTGCCAGCAGCCCTGGGACTAGCATGGGAAGAAGGGAGCAGTTCTTC. Based on the CDR3 plus reference TRBV9 and TRBJ2-1, the full variable domain is DSGVTQTPKHLITATGQRVTLRCSPRSGDLSVYWYQQSLDQGLQFLIQYYNGEERAKGNILERFSAQQFPDLHSELNLSSLELGDSALYFCASSPGTSMGRREQFFGPGTRLTVL.

CDR3 nucleotides: TGTGCCAGCAGCCTGTATGGTTCGACCTACGAGCAGTACTTC. This encodes CASSLYGSTYEQYF. V usage is TRBV7-2 and J usage is TRBJ2-7; D gene unclear. Trimming cost V 5 bases and J 2 bases, with 13 bases left between them. This CDR3 has 14 residues. Germline V CDR1 and CDR2: SGHTA, FQGNSA.

The chain combines TRBV28 with TRBJ1-1, with 12 bases that match TRBD1. Germline V gives CDR1 MDHEN, CDR2 SYDVKM. J lost 4 bases, V lost 8 bases, and 8 bases had no gene match. The CDR3 is made up of 15 amino acids. This CDR3 reads CASSGQGAGSTEAFF. For the CDR3, the DNA is TGTGCCAGCTCGGGACAGGGGGCAGGAAGCACTGAAGCTTTCTTT.

V and J are TRBV18 and TRBJ1-1, with D unclear. V dropped 2 bases and J dropped 5 bases, with 9 bases sitting between them. Looked up from germline, CDR1 is KGHSH and CDR2 is LQKENI. This CDR3 contains 13 residues. The CDR3 sequence is CASSPGFGTEAFF. The CDR3 region has the DNA TGTGCCAGCTCACCAGGGTTCGGGACTGAAGCTTTCTTT. Supplemented by reference TRBV18 and TRBJ1-1, the full variable domain reads NAGVMQNPRHLVRRRGQEARLRCSPMKGHSHVYWYRQLPEEGLKFMVYLQKENIIDESGMPKERFSAEFPKEGPSILRIQQVVRGDSAAYFCASSPGFGTEAFFGQGTRLTVV.

This chain joins TRBV7-9 and TRBJ2-4, with a possible D match to TRBD2 (7 bases). Germline V gene lookup returns CDR1 SEHNR and CDR2 FQNEAQ (reference sequence). The CDR3 runs 16 residues. V lost 3 bases and J 4 bases, leaving 16 bases between the germline ends. Written as DNA, the CDR3 is TGTGCCAGCAGCTTTACTGGGGGGGCCGGTAAAAACATTCAGTACTTC. This gives the protein CASSFTGGAGKNIQYF. Using reference TRBV7-9 and TRBJ2-4 for the parts outside the CDR3, the full variable domain is DTGVSQNPRHKITKRGQNVTFRCDPISEHNRLYWYRQTLGQGPEFLTYFQNEAQLEKSRLLSDRFSAERPKGSFSTLEIQRTEQGDSAMYLCASSFTGGAGKNIQYFGAGTRLSVL.

The genes are TRBV24-1 and TRBJ1-1; 7 bases agree with TRBD1. The J segment lost 7 bases and the V segment lost 4 bases, leaving 11 bases of the junction unmatched. Germline V CDR1 and CDR2: KGHDR, SFDVKD. The CDR3 runs to 15 residues. CDR3 sequence reads: CATSDVDRTGYEAFF. The DNA for the CDR3 is TGTGCCACCAGTGACGTGGACAGGACGGGATATGAAGCTTTCTTT.

This sequence joins TRBV9 and TRBJ2-2; D may be TRBD1 (5 bases). V was shortened by 3 bases and J by 2 bases, with 11 bases between the two germline ends. In germline, CDR1 is SGDLS, CDR2 YYNGEE. The CDR3 totals 15 residues. CDR3 amino acids: CASSGIGENTGELFF. CDR3 DNA sequence: TGTGCCAGCAGCGGAATAGGGGAAAACACCGGGGAGCTGTTTTTT.

V is TRBV5-4 and J is TRBJ2-5; 8 bases match TRBD2. Germline trimming cut 6 bases from V and 5 bases from J; bases unmatched to any gene: 12. From germline, CDR1 is SGHNT and CDR2 YYREEE (reference sequence). The CDR3 contains 15 residues. CDR3 DNA sequence: TGTGCCAGCACTTGGCAGGGGACGGGAGGGGAGACCCAGTACTTC. It is translated as CASTWQGTGGETQYF. The full variable domain, in which reference TRBV5-4 and TRBJ2-5 provide the parts outside the CDR3, is ETGVTQSPTHLIKTRGQQVTLRCSSQSGHNTVSWYQQALGQGPQFIFQYYREEENGRGNFPPRFSGLQFPNYSSELNVNALELDDSALYLCASTWQGTGGETQYFGPGTRLLVL.

V and J are TRBV5-1 and TRBJ2-7; D might be TRBD1 (6 bases). The CDR3 length is 14 residues. Germline V gene lookup returns CDR1 SGHRS and CDR2 YFSETQ. Deletions cut 0 bases from V and 3 bases from J, with 10 bases between. CDR3 loop: CASSLGRGNYEQYF. CDR3 DNA sequence: TGCGCCAGCAGCTTGGGAAGGGGGAACTACGAGCAGTACTTC.

This clone showed up just once. CDR3 nucleotide sequence: TGTGCCAGCAGTTTAGGGGGGAGCGAGCAGTACTTC. As protein: CASSLGGSEQYF. The gene calls are TRBV12-3 or TRBV12-4 and TRBJ2-7, with D perhaps given as TRBD1 or TRBD2 (5 bases each). V was trimmed by 1 base and J by 6 bases, leaving 7 bases between them. The CDR3 spans 12 residues.

The chain couples TRBV27 to TRBJ2-7; no clear D. The CDR3 has 14 residues. CDR1 is MNHEY, CDR2 SMNVEV, per germline (reference sequence). V was trimmed by 0 bases and J by 2 bases, leaving 8 bases between them. Written as DNA, the CDR3 is TGTGCCAGCAGTTTATCAAGGTTCACCTACGAGCAGTACTTC. It codes for CASSLSRFTYEQYF.

This chain joins TRBV19 and TRBJ2-1, with 8 nucleotides matching TRBD2. There are 15 residues in the CDR3. Germline CDR1 is LNHDA and CDR2 is SQIVND (reference sequence). V gave up 5 bases and J gave up 5 bases; unmatched junction bases: 8. The DNA for the CDR3 is TGTGCCAGTAGTGCCTTTAGCGGGACCCACAATGAGCAGTTCTTC. Protein: CASSAFSGTHNEQFF.

This clone was picked up a small number of times. The chain carries TRBV30 and TRBJ1-2; a weak D match, TRBD1 (5 bases). Germline V gene sequence: CDR1 GTSNPN, CDR2 SVGIG (reference sequence). CDR3 length: 16 residues. V dropped 5 bases and J dropped 8 bases, with 27 bases sitting between them. Written as DNA, the CDR3 is TGTGCCTGGGATCCCGACAGAGAATTCGGGTTAGGAGGCTACACCTTC. Translating gives CAWDPDREFGLGGYTF. The whole variable domain, remainder taken from reference TRBV30 and TRBJ1-2, is SQTIHQWPATLVQPVGSPLSLECTVEGTSNPNLYWYRQAAGRGLQLLFYSVGIGQISSEVPQNLSASRPQDRQFILSSKKLLLSDSGFYLCAWDPDREFGLGGYTFGSGTRLTVV.

The genes are TRBV11-3 and TRBJ2-7, with D tentatively TRBD1 (5 bases). The CDR3 is 13 residues long. Germline V gives CDR1 SGHNT, CDR2 YENEEA. Trimming shortened V by 4 bases and J by 2 bases, and 9 bases separated the two germline ends. The CDR3 sequence is CASSSGYPYEQYF. The CDR3 region has the DNA TGTGCCAGCAGCTCAGGGTACCCCTACGAGCAGTACTTC.

V is TRBV6-6 and J is TRBJ2-2; 8 nucleotides align to TRBD2. The CDR3 is 14 residues long. J lost 5 bases, V lost 8 bases, and 7 bases had no gene match. Germline V gene data show CDR1 as MNHNY and CDR2 as SVGAGI (reference sequence). CDR3 protein: CASLGREGTGELFF. The CDR3 coding sequence is TGTGCCAGCCTGGGTCGGGAGGGGACCGGGGAGCTGTTTTTT.

The chain joins TRBV4-1 to TRBJ1-5, with no clear D. Germline-derived CDR1 and CDR2 are MGHRA and YSYEKL. Trimming cost V 0 bases and J 7 bases, with 10 bases left between them. The CDR3 is made up of 14 amino acids. The CDR3 is CASSQESGRQPQHF. For the CDR3, the DNA is TGCGCCAGCAGCCAAGAATCGGGGAGACAGCCCCAGCATTTT.

V is TRBV30 and J is TRBJ1-1; no clear D. CDR3 length: 12 amino acids. V lost 6 bases and J 6 bases, leaving 14 bases between the germline ends. Per germline, CDR1 GTSNPN and CDR2 SVGIG (reference sequence). The CDR3 coding sequence is TGTGCCTGTTCCGGTGTTTTCGCTGAAGCTTTCTTT. Translating it yields CACSGVFAEAFF.

The chain combines TRBV27 with TRBJ2-7; TRBD1 matches 9 bases. V dropped 0 bases and J dropped 2; count of bases not matched to a gene: 8. CDR1 MNHEY and CDR2 SMNVEV come from the germline V gene (reference sequence). CDR3 length: 17 residues. CDR3 sequence: CASSLSPGGTGTYEQYF. CDR3 coding DNA: TGTGCCAGCAGTTTATCCCCCGGCGGGACAGGGACCTACGAGCAGTACTTC.

In its sample, this clone was seen a few times. This chain joins TRBV7-2 and TRBJ1-2; D is ambiguous. This CDR3 contains 13 residues. Trimming shortened V by 4 bases and J by 5 bases, and 11 bases separated the two germline ends. Looked up from germline, CDR1 is SGHTA and CDR2 is FQGNSA. The CDR3 DNA reads TGTGCCAGCAGCTGGCCTGGGGTGTATGGCTACACCTTC. Protein: CASSWPGVYGYTF.

The chain recombines TRBV4-3 with TRBJ2-2; 12 nucleotides line up with TRBD2. From germline, CDR1 is LGHNA and CDR2 YSLEER. V lost 3 bases, J lost 4 bases, and 3 bases stayed unmatched. The CDR3 length is 16 residues. The CDR3: CASSQGLAGITGELFF. CDR3 sequence (DNA): TGCGCCAGCAGCCAGGGACTAGCGGGCATCACCGGGGAGCTGTTTTTT.

The chain links TRBV6-2 or TRBV6-3 to TRBJ2-3; the D is unclear. The CDR3 has 12 amino acids. V shed 6 bases and J shed 4 bases, with 8 bases lying between them. CDR1 MNHEY and CDR2 SVGEGT come from the germline V gene. As DNA, the CDR3 is TGTGCCAGCAGCGGGTTTTCAGATACGCAGTATTTT. Translating gives CASSGFSDTQYF.

The chain recombines TRBV19 with TRBJ1-5, with TRBD1 matching over 7 bases. The CDR3 covers 14 residues. The germline V gene has CDR1 LNHDA and CDR2 SQIVND (reference sequence). With 3 bases clipped from V and 6 bases from J, the junction kept 5 bases outside the gene matches. The CDR3 nucleotides read TGTGCCAGTAGTATCTACCAGGGGGGTCAGCCCCAGCATTTT. It is translated as CASSIYQGGQPQHF.

V usage is TRBV20-1 and J usage is TRBJ1-5; D ambiguous. Trimming removed 5 bases from V and 10 bases from J, with 6 bases in between. Germline-derived CDR1 and CDR2 are DFQATT and SNEGSKA (reference sequence). This CDR3 region has 9 residues. The CDR3 sequence: CSALLPQHF. CDR3 in DNA: TGCAGTGCTCTCCTCCCCCAGCATTTT.

The chain combines TRBV6-2 or TRBV6-3 with TRBJ2-1, with D perhaps given as TRBD1 or TRBD2 (7 bases each). In germline, CDR1 is MNHEY, CDR2 SVGEGT. The CDR3 totals 15 residues. The V gene lost 2 bases and the J gene lost 4 bases, with 12 bases spanning the gap. CDR3 protein: CASSYLRGGYNEQFF. The CDR3 nucleotides are TGTGCCAGCAGTTACCTCAGGGGGGGATACAATGAGCAGTTCTTC.

This chain links TRBV4-2 with TRBJ2-7; D is perhaps TRBD2 (7 bases). This CDR3 has 16 amino acids. Germline CDR1 and CDR2: LGHNA and YNFKEQ. Trimming cost V 0 bases and J 6 bases, with 18 bases left between them. CDR3 sequence reads: CASSQERGGRGGEQYF. CDR3 nucleotide sequence: TGTGCCAGCAGCCAAGAACGGGGCGGGAGAGGGGGCGAGCAGTACTTC.

This sequence joins TRBV5-6 and TRBJ2-1; D may correspond to TRBD1 or TRBD2 (5 bases each). The CDR3 consists of 15 residues. The germline CDR1 and CDR2 sequences are SGHDT and YYEEEE. Trimming removed 3 bases from V and 3 bases from J, with 13 bases in between. The CDR3 sequence: CASSWGWEFYNEQFF. CDR3 in DNA: TGTGCCAGCAGCTGGGGGTGGGAGTTCTACAATGAGCAGTTCTTC. Together with reference TRBV5-6 and TRBJ2-1, the CDR3 gives the full variable domain: DAGVTQSPTHLIKTRGQQVTLRCSPKSGHDTVSWYQQALGQGPQFIFQYYEEEERQRGNFPDRFSGHQFPNYSSELNVNALLLGDSALYLCASSWGWEFYNEQFFGPGTRLTVL.